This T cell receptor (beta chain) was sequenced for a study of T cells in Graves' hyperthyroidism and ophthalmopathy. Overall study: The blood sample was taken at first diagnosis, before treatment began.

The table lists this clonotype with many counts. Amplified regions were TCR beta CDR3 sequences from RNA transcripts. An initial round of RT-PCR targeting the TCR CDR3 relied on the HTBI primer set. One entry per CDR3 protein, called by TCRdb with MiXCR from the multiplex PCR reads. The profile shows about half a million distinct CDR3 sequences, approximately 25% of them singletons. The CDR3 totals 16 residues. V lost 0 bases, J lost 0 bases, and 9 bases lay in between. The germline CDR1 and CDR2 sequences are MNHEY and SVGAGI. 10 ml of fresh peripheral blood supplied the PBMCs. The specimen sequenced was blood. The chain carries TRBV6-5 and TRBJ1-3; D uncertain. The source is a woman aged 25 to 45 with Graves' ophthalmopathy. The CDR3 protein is CASSYSLQSSGNTIYF. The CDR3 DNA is TGTGCCAGCAGTTACTCCTTACAGAGCTCTGGAAACACCATATATTTT.